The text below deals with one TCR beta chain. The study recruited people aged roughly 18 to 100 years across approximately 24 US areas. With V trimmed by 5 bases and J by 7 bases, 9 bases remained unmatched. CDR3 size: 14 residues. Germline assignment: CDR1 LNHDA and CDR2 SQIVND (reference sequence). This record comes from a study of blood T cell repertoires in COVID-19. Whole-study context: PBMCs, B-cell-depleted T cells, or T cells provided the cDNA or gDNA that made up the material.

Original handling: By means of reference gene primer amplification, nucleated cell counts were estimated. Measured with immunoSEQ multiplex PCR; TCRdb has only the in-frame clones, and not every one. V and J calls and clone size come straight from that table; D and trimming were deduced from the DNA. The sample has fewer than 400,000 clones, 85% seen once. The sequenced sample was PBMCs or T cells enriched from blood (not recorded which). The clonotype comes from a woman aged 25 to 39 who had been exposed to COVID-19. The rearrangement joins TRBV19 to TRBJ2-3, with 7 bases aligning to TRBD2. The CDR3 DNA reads TGTGCCAGTAGTTTGAGACTAGCTGCGAATACGCAGTATTTT. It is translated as CASSLRLAANTQYF.